The 16 T cell receptor beta chains reported below all come from one sample, sequenced in a study of vaccination effects on CD4 cells after COVID-19. Cells that had been cultured for approximately eleven days were the source of isolated CD4+ T cells. Here immunoSEQ multiplex PCR was the method, and the copy in TCRdb shows in-frame clones only, minus some. The data contain fewer than 40,000 clones, about 65% of them seen just once; the ten biggest clones take up around 4.4%. These receptors have no identified antigens. The material sequenced was CD4+ T cells from PBMCs cultured without peptide, taken before COVID-19 vaccination. These receptors all come from a human donor who received a COVID-19 vaccine.

The V and J genes are TRBV25-1 and TRBJ2-7, with D perhaps matching TRBD2 (7 bases). Germline loops: CDR1 MGHDK, CDR2 SYGVNS. Trimming left V 0 bases short and J 5 bases short, with 14 bases between. CDR3 length: 15 amino acids. The CDR3 region is CASSEYGGGANEQYF. DNA of the CDR3: TGTGCCAGCAGTGAATATGGCGGGGGCGCGAACGAGCAGTACTTC.

The chain employs TRBV27 and TRBJ2-7; 7 bases align to TRBD2. The trim removed 5 bases at V and 0 bases at J, leaving 7 bases unmatched. Germline V gene lookup returns CDR1 MNHEY and CDR2 SMNVEV (reference sequence). CDR3 size: 15 residues. CDR3 region: CASSKNSGPSYEQYF. For the CDR3, the DNA is TGTGCCAGCAGTAAAAATAGCGGGCCCTCCTACGAGCAGTACTTC.

This chain connects TRBV4-1 to TRBJ2-6; unclear D gene. The germline CDR1 and CDR2 sequences are MGHRA and YSYEKL. The CDR3 runs to 18 residues. V lost 1 base and J 0 bases, leaving 13 bases between the germline ends. The CDR3 region is CASSQVFDRSSGANVLTF. For the CDR3, the DNA is TGCGCCAGCAGCCAAGTGTTTGACCGGAGCTCTGGGGCCAACGTCCTGACTTTC.

The V and J genes are TRBV29-1 and TRBJ2-6, with D possibly being TRBD1 (6 bases). V dropped 6 bases and J dropped 0 bases, with 9 bases sitting between them. Germline V gene data show CDR1 as SQVTM and CDR2 as ANQGSEA. The CDR3 is made up of 14 amino acids. The chain's CDR3 is CSVGQNSGANVLTF. DNA for the CDR3: TGCAGCGTAGGACAGAACTCTGGGGCCAACGTCCTGACTTTC.

There are a few counts of this clone. The chain recombines TRBV6-6 with TRBJ1-5; D is unresolved. Between the trimmed V and J ends, which lost 9 bases and 3 bases, there was a span of 6 bases. Germline loops: CDR1 MNHNY, CDR2 SVGAGI (reference sequence). This CDR3 region has 11 residues. The CDR3 reads CASGPNQPQHF. The CDR3 DNA reads TGTGCCAGTGGGCCCAATCAGCCCCAGCATTTT.

This sequence joins TRBV2 and TRBJ2-2; tentative D call: TRBD1 (5 bases). The CDR3 sequence is 16 residues long. V lost 4 bases and J lost 2, with 14 bases in between. CDR1 and CDR2 (germline): SNHLY, FYNNEI. The CDR3 DNA is TGTGCCAGCAGTGGGTGGACACGAACTAACACCGGGGAGCTGTTTTTT. It specifies CASSGWTRTNTGELFF.

This chain connects TRBV4-1 to TRBJ1-1; D may be TRBD1 (5 bases). V was clipped by 1 base and J by 4 bases, with 22 bases between them. CDR3 length equals 18 residues. Germline loops: CDR1 MGHRA, CDR2 YSYEKL. CDR3 bases: TGCGCCAGCAGCCAAGTTTTGTGGGGACTAGGAGGGGTCACTGAAGCTTTCTTT. Translated, it gives CASSQVLWGLGGVTEAFF.

The chain is built from TRBV10-1 and TRBJ2-3; 9 nucleotides line up with TRBD1. CDR1 and CDR2 from the germline V gene are WNHNN and SYGVQD (reference sequence). The CDR3 contains 13 residues. Trimming took 11 bases from V and 3 from J; bases not matched to a gene: 6. The CDR3 DNA sequence: TGCGCCGCCTCGGGACAGGGTACAGATACGCAGTATTTT. This encodes CAASGQGTDTQYF.

The chain uses TRBV3-1 (or the pseudogene TRBV3-2) and TRBJ1-4; no clear D. The germline gives CDR1 LGHDT, CDR2 YNNKEL (reference sequence). The CDR3 extends over 14 amino acids. Trimming took off 1 base at V and 4 bases at J, with 7 bases between the two ends. The CDR3 loop is CASSQAAVNEKLFF. The CDR3 DNA follows: TGTGCCAGCAGCCAAGCGGCAGTTAATGAAAAACTGTTTTTT.

V gene TRBV13 combines with J gene TRBJ1-2; D is unresolved. CDR3 length: 18 residues. Germline CDR1 PRHDT, CDR2 FYEKMQ (reference sequence). Trimming pared 6 bases from V and 5 bases from J, leaving 28 bases between. The CDR3 here is CASRLERERATGYYGYTF. The CDR3 nucleotides are TGTGCCAGCAGACTCGAACGGGAAAGGGCCACGGGCTATTATGGCTACACCTTC.

The V and J genes are TRBV14 and TRBJ2-7; D may be TRBD2 (7 bases). The CDR3 is 18 residues long. V was cut by 4 bases and J by 0 bases, with 22 bases left in between. Germline V gives CDR1 SGHDN, CDR2 FVKESK. DNA for the CDR3: TGTGCCAGCAGCCGCTCGATTCTTGGGGGGGCCGTCTCCTACGAGCAGTACTTC. Residues: CASSRSILGGAVSYEQYF.

The chain joins TRBV14 to TRBJ1-1, with unresolved D. This CDR3 comprises 13 residues. Germline V gene data show CDR1 as SGHDN and CDR2 as FVKESK. V shed 3 bases and J shed 0 bases, with 5 bases lying between them. The CDR3 here is CASSHGMNTEAFF. The CDR3 nucleotides read TGTGCCAGCAGCCACGGGATGAACACTGAAGCTTTCTTT.

The chain links TRBV5-8 to TRBJ2-7, with 10 bases matching TRBD2. Germline V CDR1 and CDR2: SGHTS, YDEGEE. With V trimmed by 0 bases and J by 3 bases, 3 bases remained unmatched. There are 15 residues in the CDR3. This CDR3 reads CASSLGTSGLYEQYF. CDR3 sequence (DNA): TGTGCCAGCAGCTTGGGGACTAGCGGCCTCTACGAGCAGTACTTC.

The chain uses TRBV7-2 and TRBJ1-1; D is undetermined. This CDR3 is built from 14 residues. Germline CDR1 SGHTA, CDR2 FQGNSA. The germline V and J ends were trimmed by 0 bases and 0 bases, with 5 bases remaining between them. The CDR3: CASSLAAMNTEAFF. The DNA for the CDR3 is TGTGCCAGCAGCTTAGCAGCAATGAACACTGAAGCTTTCTTT.

This clone has only a few counts. The genes are TRBV5-1 and TRBJ1-2; 7 bases are a match to TRBD1. J lost 4 bases, V lost 5 bases, and 23 bases had no gene match. Germline V lookup: CDR1 SGHRS, CDR2 YFSETQ. The CDR3 extends over 19 amino acids. CDR3: CASSLWGQQRELGGYGYTF. CDR3 bases: TGCGCCAGCAGTTTGTGGGGACAGCAACGAGAGCTTGGTGGCTATGGCTACACCTTC.

Regarding this clone: This likely comes from a read error, as the CDR3 has no conserved phenylalanine or tryptophan at its end. It is unclear where the CDR3 begins or ends on the DNA, so no DNA is shown, and the CDR3 is as TCRdb lists it. V and J are TRBV19 and TRBJ1-1; TRBD1 was called by the table and not checked on the DNA. The CDR3 sequence runs 15 residues, both termini included. Germline values: CDR1 LNHDA, CDR2 SQIVND (reference sequence). The CDR3 spells CASSAIATAGGNPIL.